This T cell receptor (beta chain) was sequenced during a study of blood T cell repertoires in COVID-19. Study-wide context: Acute and convalescent COVID-19 specimens originated in the United States, Italy and Spain. Nucleic acid was either cDNA or gDNA, and it came from T cells, B-cell-depleted T cells, or PBMCs.

Study processing details: Quantification of nucleated cells was approximated via reference gene primer amplification. Data came from immunoSEQ multiplex PCR; TCRdb stores just in-frame clones and leaves some out. V and J calls and clone size follow that table, whereas D and trimming were derived from the DNA. The sample contains roughly 86,000 clones, 85% of which appear only once. CDR1 and CDR2 (germline): DFQATT, SNEGSKA (reference sequence). The CDR3 contains 10 residues. V shed 6 bases and J shed 6 bases, with 9 bases lying between them. The receptor was derived from a man aged 45 to 65 with acute or convalescent COVID-19. Sample: peripheral blood. The chain is built from TRBV20-1 and TRBJ2-7; D remains unclear. The CDR3 DNA is TGCAGTGCAACTATGAGCGAGCAGTACTTC. Translating gives CSATMSEQYF.